These T cell receptor beta chains were read from a single sample in a study of blood T cell repertoires in COVID-19. TCRdb keeps only in-frame clones here, not all; method: immunoSEQ multiplex PCR. The table lists some 120,000 clones, around 91% of them singletons, with about 29% in the top ten. The sequencing sample was made of peripheral blood. All receptors derive from a man between 65 and 79 years old with active or convalescent COVID-19. The CDR3 runs from the conserved cysteine through the conserved F or W. The D gene is left open where the match is weak. Only part of the rows carry a size: once, few, many, or a class if the clone is expanded.

clone_size j_call v_call d_call cdr3_aa cdr3_nt
. TRBJ2-7 TRBV5-1 TRBD2 CASSSGPSSYEQYF TGCGCCAGCAGTAGCGGGCCCAGCTCCTACGAGCAGTACTTC
. TRBJ2-2 TRBV2 . CASREEGSELFF TGTGCCAGCAGGGAGGAGGGGTCGGAGCTGTTTTTT
. TRBJ2-7 TRBV20-1 . CSAAREYF TGCAGTGCGGCCAGGGAGTACTTC
. TRBJ2-1 TRBV24-1 TRBD1 CATSLPGQGRGNEQFF TGTGCCACCAGCCTACCGGGACAGGGCCGCGGGAATGAGCAGTTCTTC
. TRBJ2-3 TRBV19 . CASSGGDTQYF TGTGCCAGTAGTGGCGGGGATACGCAGTATTTT
. TRBJ2-5 TRBV24-1 . CATSGGGGETQYF TGTGCCACCAGTGGGGGGGGCGGGGAGACCCAGTACTTC
. TRBJ2-5 TRBV6-6 TRBD2 CASLKGGQETQYF TGTGCCAGCCTAAAGGGAGGGCAAGAGACCCAGTACTTC
. TRBJ2-3 TRBV18 . CASSPADTQYF TGTGCCAGCTCACCCGCAGATACGCAGTATTTT
. TRBJ2-1 TRBV2 . CARGTLFSYNEQFF TGTGCCAGGGGGACACTATTCTCCTACAATGAGCAGTTCTTC
. TRBJ2-7 TRBV5-4 . CASSFNSYEQYF TGTGCCAGCAGCTTTAATTCCTACGAGCAGTACTTC
. TRBJ1-2 TRBV28 . CASRSSLGYTF TGTGCCAGCAGATCGTCTCTTGGCTACACCTTC
. TRBJ2-5 TRBV7-2 . CASSLAPAVASGQETQYF TGTGCCAGCAGCTTAGCCCCCGCGGTAGCCTCGGGACAAGAGACCCAGTACTTC
. TRBJ2-2 TRBV6-5 TRBD2 CASSSGGDTGELFF TGTGCCAGCAGTTCCGGGGGGGACACCGGGGAGCTGTTTTTT
. TRBJ2-7 TRBV27 TRBD2 CASNPSGRAWEQYF TGTGCCAGCAATCCTAGCGGGAGGGCCTGGGAGCAGTACTTC
. TRBJ1-2 TRBV6-1 TRBD1 CASSDAGTGVNYGYTF TGTGCCAGCAGTGACGCGGGGACAGGGGTTAACTATGGCTACACCTTC
. TRBJ1-6 TRBV7-6 . CASSPTSGEGSPLHF TGTGCCAGCAGCCCCACCTCAGGGGAAGGTTCACCCCTCCACTTT
. TRBJ2-7 TRBV15 TRBD2 CATSRLAAGWGQYF TGTGCCACCAGCCGACTAGCGGCCGGTTGGGGGCAGTACTTC
. TRBJ1-5 TRBV19 TRBD1 CASCPRGQGPQPQHF TGTGCCAGTTGCCCTAGGGGACAGGGACCTCAGCCCCAGCATTTT
. TRBJ1-2 TRBV2 TRBD1 CASSRTGDNYGYTF TGTGCCAGCAGTCGGACAGGGGACAACTATGGCTACACCTTC
once TRBJ2-6 TRBV29-1 . CSVGIRTTRGSGANVLTF TGCAGCGTTGGTATACGGACGACGCGAGGGTCGGGGGCCAACGTCCTGACTTTC
once TRBJ1-4 TRBV19 . CASSITGMRNEKLFF TGTGCCAGTAGTATCACAGGGATGCGGAATGAAAAACTGTTTTTT
. TRBJ1-5 TRBV2 . CASNPQGEGGQPQHF TGTGCCAGCAACCCACAGGGTGAAGGGGGTCAGCCCCAGCATTTT
. TRBJ2-5 TRBV19 . CASSANVQETQYF TGTGCCAGCAGTGCAAACGTCCAGGAGACCCAGTACTTC
. TRBJ2-4 TRBV15 TRBD2 CATSSKAGALAKNIQYF TGTGCCACCAGCAGCAAGGCGGGAGCCCTAGCCAAAAACATTCAGTACTTC
. TRBJ2-1 TRBV27 TRBD2 CASSLFSGGEQFF TGTGCCAGCAGTTTATTCAGCGGGGGCGAGCAGTTCTTC
. TRBJ1-5 TRBV7-7 . CASSPPDSSYSNQPQHF TGTGCTAGCAGCCCGCCGGACTCCTCGTATAGCAATCAGCCCCAGCATTTT
. TRBJ2-3 TRBV27 TRBD2 CASSFPGLAGSADTQYF TGTGCCAGCAGTTTCCCGGGACTAGCGGGATCGGCAGATACGCAGTATTTT
. TRBJ2-2 TRBV11-2 TRBD1 CASSLAGDRGTGELFF TGTGCCAGCAGCTTAGCGGGGGACAGGGGAACCGGGGAGCTGTTTTTT
once TRBJ1-5 TRBV6-5 TRBD1 CASSSQGAGNQPQHF TGTGCCAGCAGCTCACAGGGGGCTGGCAATCAGCCCCAGCATTTT
. TRBJ2-5 TRBV28 . CASSTAGRSERLTQYF TGTGCCAGCAGTACGGCGGGACGGTCGGAGAGGTTGACCCAGTACTTC
few TRBJ1-2 TRBV9 . CASSVEDTSNYGYTF TGTGCCAGCAGCGTAGAGGACACCTCTAACTATGGCTACACCTTC
few TRBJ1-2 TRBV29-1 . CSVENNRFYGYTF TGCAGCGTTGAGAATAACAGGTTCTATGGCTACACCTTC
once TRBJ1-5 TRBV18 . CASSPREYQPQHF TGTGCCAGCTCACCACGCGAATATCAGCCCCAGCATTTT
. TRBJ1-1 TRBV16 . CASSPSAEAFF TGTGCCAGCAGCCCGTCGGCTGAAGCTTTCTTT
. TRBJ2-1 TRBV30 TRBD2 CAWSIAGTYNEQFF TGTGCCTGGAGTATAGCGGGAACTTACAATGAGCAGTTCTTC
. TRBJ2-4 TRBV5-1 . CASGEGTIQYF TGCGCCAGCGGTGAGGGAACCATTCAGTACTTC
. TRBJ2-3 TRBV9 TRBD2 CASRAGTSLTDTQYF TGTGCCAGCCGCGCCGGGACTAGCCTCACAGATACGCAGTATTTT
. TRBJ1-6 TRBV3-1/TRBV3-2 . CASSHQNSPLHF TGTGCCAGCAGCCATCAGAATTCACCCCTCCACTTT
few TRBJ2-7 TRBV7-9 . CASSLRLADEQYF TGTGCCAGCAGCTTAAGGCTAGCAGACGAGCAGTACTTC
. TRBJ2-5 TRBV21-1 . CASSKWGAGGRADETQYF TGTGCCAGCAGCAAATGGGGTGCTGGCGGGAGGGCCGACGAGACCCAGTACTTC
. TRBJ2-5 TRBV2 . CASRKGDGQTQYF TGTGCCAGCAGGAAGGGGGACGGTCAGACCCAGTACTTC
once TRBJ2-1 TRBV5-1 . CASSLGPDTHSYNEQFF TGCGCCAGCAGCTTGGGCCCGGACACCCACTCCTACAATGAGCAGTTCTTC
. TRBJ1-1 TRBV18 . CASSPGRTNRDTEAFF TGTGCCAGCTCACCTGGGAGAACCAACCGGGACACTGAAGCTTTCTTT
. TRBJ1-3 TRBV5-1 TRBD1 CASSFGTGDLSGNTIYF TGCGCCAGCAGCTTCGGGACAGGGGATCTCTCTGGAAACACCATATATTTT
. TRBJ2-7 TRBV28 TRBD1 CASSYPPGQRSSEQYF TGTGCCAGCAGCTATCCCCCGGGACAGCGGTCCTCCGAGCAGTACTTC
. TRBJ2-1 TRBV30 . CAWSLPRGGLAGEQFF TGTGCCTGGAGTTTACCCAGGGGCGGCCTAGCAGGCGAGCAGTTCTTC
. TRBJ1-2 TRBV6-2/TRBV6-3 TRBD1 CASNPRRETGGLYGYTF TGTGCCAGCAACCCCAGGAGGGAGACAGGGGGCCTTTATGGCTACACCTTC
once TRBJ1-5 TRBV19 . CASRSSLRQSNQPQHF TGTGCCAGTAGATCCTCTCTACGACAGAGCAATCAGCCCCAGCATTTT
. TRBJ2-2 TRBV5-4 . CASSTDIHTGELFF TGTGCCAGCAGCACGGACATTCACACCGGGGAGCTGTTTTTT
. TRBJ1-4 TRBV15 . CATSRALQGRTNEKLFF TGTGCCACCAGCAGAGCCCTACAGGGAAGGACTAATGAAAAACTGTTTTTT
once TRBJ2-1 TRBV10-3 . CAISEQGRQGEQFF TGTGCCATCAGTGAACAGGGGAGGCAGGGTGAGCAGTTCTTC
. TRBJ1-6 TRBV28 . CASSFRGNSPLHF TGTGCCAGCAGTTTCAGAGGAAATTCACCCCTCCACTTT
. TRBJ1-6 TRBV28 . CASSLGQGGFYNSPLHF TGTGCCAGCAGTTTGGGGCAGGGTGGATTCTATAATTCACCCCTCCACTTT